A selection of T cell receptor beta chains follows, all from one sample in a study of shared clonotypes between healthy human individuals. Assay used: immunoSEQ multiplex PCR; TCRdb lists only in-frame clones, some missing. This sample yields approximately 99,000 clones, of which about 63% are seen a single time; around 25% belongs to the top ten. Sample: memory CD8+ T cells sorted from blood. The source is a woman in her thirties in good health. CDR3s include the opening cysteine and the closing phenylalanine or tryptophan. The D gene is left open where the match is weak. Clone size is not always given. Where it is, it says once, few, many or a class for expanded clones.

j_call clone_size v_call d_call cdr3_aa cdr3_nt
TRBJ1-2 NA TRBV7-9 NA CASSSTYRGNNYGYTF TGTGCCAGCAGCTCCACATATAGGGGGAATAACTATGGCTACACCTTC
TRBJ1-1 many TRBV27 NA CASSLSPLTEAFF TGTGCCAGCAGTTTATCGCCCTTGACTGAAGCTTTCTTT
TRBJ2-7 NA TRBV13 NA CASRLLGTPDSDYEQYF TGTGCCAGCAGGCTGCTTGGAACCCCGGACAGCGACTACGAGCAGTACTTC
TRBJ2-1 NA TRBV4-1 NA CASSQGSGDSYNEQFF TGCGCCAGCAGCCAAGGATCAGGAGACTCCTACAATGAGCAGTTCTTC
TRBJ1-2 many TRBV9 NA CASSVDNNYGYTF TGTGCCAGCAGCGTAGATAATAACTATGGCTACACCTTC
TRBJ2-7 NA TRBV28 NA CASTGFSYEQYF TGTGCCAGCACCGGGTTCTCCTACGAGCAGTACTTC
TRBJ2-3 NA TRBV12-5 NA CASGLGATGTDTQYF TGTGCTAGTGGTTTGGGGGCGACAGGCACAGATACGCAGTATTTT
TRBJ2-1 NA TRBV5-4 NA CASSVPDGSSYNEQFF TGTGCCAGCAGCGTGCCAGACGGAAGCTCCTACAATGAGCAGTTCTTC
TRBJ1-1 few TRBV27 NA CASRLGGAAAEAFF TGTGCCAGCAGACTGGGAGGGGCCGCGGCTGAAGCTTTCTTT
TRBJ2-7 NA TRBV5-5 NA CASSPWWSAGSYEQYF TGTGCCAGCAGCCCCTGGTGGAGTGCCGGCTCCTACGAGCAGTACTTC
TRBJ1-5 NA TRBV5-5 NA CASSSLIQGPNQPQHF TGTGCCAGCAGCTCCTTAATACAGGGTCCCAATCAGCCCCAGCATTTT
TRBJ1-5 NA TRBV7-8 NA CASSLAADSNQPQHF TGTGCCAGCAGCTTAGCGGCGGATAGCAATCAGCCCCAGCATTTT
TRBJ2-7 few TRBV5-5 NA CASMFRGSEQYF TGTGCCAGCATGTTCAGGGGCTCCGAGCAGTACTTC
TRBJ2-1 few TRBV27 NA CASRSLWGRKQFF TGTGCCAGCAGGAGTCTGTGGGGGCGTAAGCAGTTCTTC
TRBJ2-7 NA TRBV4-1 NA CASSHRDSVYEQYF TGCGCCAGCAGCCACCGGGACTCAGTCTACGAGCAGTACTTC
TRBJ1-1 NA TRBV25-1 NA CASGGRGGTEAFF TGTGCCAGCGGAGGGAGGGGTGGGACTGAAGCTTTCTTT
TRBJ1-2 once TRBV28 TRBD1 CASSNRDSYGYTF TGTGCCAGCAGTAACCGGGACAGCTATGGCTACACCTTC
TRBJ2-2 NA TRBV28 NA CASSLVLGFTGELFF TGTGCCAGCAGTTTAGTTCTAGGGTTTACCGGGGAGCTGTTTTTT
TRBJ2-3 once TRBV6-4 NA CASSKGAGSVDTQYF TGTGCCAGCAGTAAAGGTGCGGGATCTGTAGATACGCAGTATTTT
TRBJ1-2 NA TRBV28 NA CASSPPVRGYTF TGTGCCAGCAGTCCCCCAGTCCGCGGCTACACCTTC
TRBJ1-2 NA TRBV11-2 NA CASSWAGGAHGYTF TGTGCCAGCAGCTGGGCCGGAGGGGCGCATGGCTACACCTTC
TRBJ2-2 NA TRBV4-1 NA CASRVAGTGELFF TGCGCCAGCAGAGTCGCGGGGACCGGGGAGCTGTTTTTT
TRBJ1-5 NA TRBV4-1 NA CASSLRPGSGGLQPQHF TGCGCCAGCAGCTTGAGGCCCGGCAGCGGGGGCTTGCAGCCCCAGCATTTT
TRBJ2-7 NA TRBV18 NA CASSPGSGPYEQYF TGTGCCAGCTCACCAGGGTCAGGTCCCTACGAGCAGTACTTC
TRBJ2-5 NA TRBV7-7 NA CASSPSTVQETQYF TGTGCCAGCAGTCCATCGACAGTACAAGAGACCCAGTACTTC
TRBJ2-2 NA TRBV5-4 TRBD2 CASSLSGTGTGELFF TGTGCCAGCAGCCTTAGCGGGACCGGGACCGGGGAGCTGTTTTTT
TRBJ2-7 few TRBV13 TRBD2 CASSLAGGPYEQYF TGTGCCAGCAGCTTAGCGGGAGGGCCCTACGAGCAGTACTTC
TRBJ2-7 NA TRBV29-1 NA CSVRIREGTEQYF TGCAGCGTTCGAATCAGGGAAGGTACCGAGCAGTACTTC
TRBJ1-1 NA TRBV7-6 NA CASSPTVGGVGTEAFF TGTGCCAGCAGCCCCACCGTTGGGGGCGTAGGCACTGAAGCTTTCTTT